Presented here are 27 T cell receptor beta chains from one specimen sequenced in a study of blood T cell repertoires in COVID-19. Libraries were prepared by immunoSEQ multiplex PCR; TCRdb keeps only in-frame clonotypes and omits some of them. The sample contains some 460,000 clones, around 89% of which appear only once. The sample consisted of peripheral blood. The receptors come from a woman in her thirties with acute or convalescent COVID-19.

The genes are TRBV30 and TRBJ2-7, with 12 bases fitting TRBD1. The CDR3 loop spans 14 amino acids. The V gene's germline CDR1 is GTSNPN and CDR2 SVGIG (reference sequence). Unmatched junction bases numbered 4, after V lost 5 bases and J lost 2 bases. CDR3 loop: CAWARDRGPYEQYF. Here the CDR3 DNA reads TGTGCCTGGGCGAGGGACAGGGGGCCCTACGAGCAGTACTTC.

The chain couples TRBV24-1 to TRBJ1-1; D is perhaps TRBD1 (6 bases). Trimming removed 10 bases at V and 7 bases at J, with 15 bases between. Germline assignment: CDR1 KGHDR and CDR2 SFDVKD. This CDR3 spans 12 amino acids. The CDR3 nucleotides are TGTGCCACTTCAACCCGACAGGATGAAGCTTTCTTT. It is translated as CATSTRQDEAFF.

The J gene is TRBJ1-2, the V gene TRBV27; no reliable D call. Germline V gives CDR1 MNHEY, CDR2 SMNVEV (reference sequence). V shed 6 bases and J shed 12 bases, with 11 bases lying between them. The CDR3 extends over 10 amino acids. The CDR3: CASRSLRNTF. The CDR3 DNA reads TGTGCCAGCAGGAGTCTCCGAAACACCTTC.

This clone was seen a few times. The rearrangement uses TRBV21-1 and TRBJ2-7; TRBD2, as called in the table, went unchecked against the DNA. TRBV21-1 is termed a pseudogene. CDR3 length equals 13 residues. CDR3 loop: CASSTYTAYEQYF. Here the CDR3 DNA reads TGTGCCAGCAGCACCTATACCGCCTACGAGCAGTACTTC.

A few counts support this clone. This chain links TRBV6-2 or TRBV6-3 with TRBJ1-1, with a tentative D call TRBD1 (5 bases). The V gene lost 6 bases and the J gene lost 6 bases, with 14 bases spanning the gap. This CDR3 is built from 13 residues. Germline lookup yields CDR1 MNHEY and CDR2 SVGEGT. CDR3 coding DNA: TGTGCCAGCAGATACGGGGCAGGGTCTGAAGCTTTCTTT. Residues: CASRYGAGSEAFF.

V is TRBV24-1 and J is TRBJ1-5; D may be TRBD1 (5 bases). The CDR3 extends over 13 amino acids. V shed 4 bases and J shed 7 bases, with 10 bases lying between them. Germline CDR1 and CDR2: KGHDR and SFDVKD. This chain's CDR3 is CATSDTQGQPQHF. Written as DNA, the CDR3 is TGTGCCACCAGTGACACGCAGGGCCAGCCCCAGCATTTT.

The chain uses TRBV19 and TRBJ1-2; TRBD1 is a possible D gene (6 bases). Trimming left V 8 bases short and J 0 bases short, with 10 bases between. This CDR3 has 13 amino acids. Germline V gives CDR1 LNHDA, CDR2 SQIVND (reference sequence). CDR3 coding DNA: TGTGCCAGTGGAGGACAGACTAACTATGGCTACACCTTC. The encoded protein is CASGGQTNYGYTF.

The rearrangement links TRBV3-1 (or the pseudogene TRBV3-2) to TRBJ1-3, with a possible D match to TRBD1 (5 bases). V was cut by 6 bases and J by 1 base, with 13 bases left in between. CDR3 length: 15 residues. In germline, CDR1 is LGHDT, CDR2 YNNKEL (reference sequence). In DNA form, the CDR3 reads TGTGCCAGCAGTCGAGGACATTTTTCTGGAAACACCATATATTTT. It specifies CASSRGHFSGNTIYF.

The V and J genes are TRBV7-3 and TRBJ2-5; TRBD2 matches 9 bases. The CDR3 totals 15 residues. From germline, CDR1 is SGHTA and CDR2 FQGTGA. Trimming cost V 1 base and J 2 bases; bases outside gene matches: 2. Here the CDR3 reads CASSLIAGEQETQYF. The CDR3 nucleotides read TGTGCCAGCAGCTTAATAGCGGGGGAACAAGAGACCCAGTACTTC.

Turning to this clone: Additional DNA sequences in this sample encode the identical CDR3. V usage is TRBV3-1 (or the pseudogene TRBV3-2) and J usage is TRBJ2-2; the match to TRBD1 covers 7 bases. Trimming cost V 1 base and J 7 bases; bases outside gene matches: 6. The CDR3 runs to 15 residues. In germline, CDR1 is LGHDT, CDR2 YNNKEL (reference sequence). CDR3 DNA: TGTGCCAGCAGCCAAGGAGACAGGGTGGTCGGGGAGCTGTTTTTT. It is translated as CASSQGDRVVGELFF.

This chain uses TRBV30 with TRBJ1-1; no definite D call. V shed 4 bases and J shed 10 bases, with 19 bases lying between them. Germline V CDR1 and CDR2: GTSNPN, SVGIG (reference sequence). CDR3 size: 13 residues. CDR3 DNA sequence: TGTGCCTGGACCGCGGACCTCTTGGGGAGAGCTTTCTTT. Its protein is CAWTADLLGRAFF.

This chain's CDR3 is CASSPPTGYGYTF. Written as DNA, the CDR3 is TGCGCCAGCAGCCCACCGACAGGCTATGGCTACACCTTC. This sequence joins TRBV4-1 and TRBJ1-2; TRBD1 might be the D (6 bases). The V and J ends lost 4 bases and 4 bases respectively, with 10 bases between them. The CDR3 totals 13 residues. Germline V gives CDR1 MGHRA, CDR2 YSYEKL.

V and J are TRBV21-1 and TRBJ2-6; the DNA was not compared with TRBD1, the D call given in the table. TRBV21-1 is noted as a pseudogene. The CDR3 has 17 residues. The CDR3 coding sequence is TGTGCCAGCAGCAAAGGGGGACAAACCTCTGGGGCCAACGTCCTGACTTTC. Its translation is CASSKGGQTSGANVLTF.

The rearrangement links TRBV3-1 (or the pseudogene TRBV3-2) to TRBJ2-5; 12 nucleotides line up with TRBD2. This CDR3 region has 16 residues. Germline V gives CDR1 LGHDT, CDR2 YNNKEL (reference sequence). Unmatched junction bases numbered 2, after V lost 1 base and J lost 2 bases. The CDR3 DNA reads as TGTGCCAGCAGCCAAGGACTAGCGGGGGATCAAGAGACCCAGTACTTC. It codes for CASSQGLAGDQETQYF.

The chain is built from TRBV7-2 and TRBJ1-2, with D possibly being TRBD1 (6 bases). V dropped 3 bases and J dropped 8 bases, with 19 bases sitting between them. Germline CDR1 is SGHTA and CDR2 is FQGNSA. This CDR3 contains 15 residues. CDR3 region: CASSLGPYRAQGYTF. CDR3 sequence (DNA): TGTGCCAGCAGCTTGGGCCCATACAGGGCTCAGGGCTACACCTTC.

This chain joins TRBV20-1 and TRBJ1-3; D is unresolved. Trimming shortened V by 3 bases and J by 0 bases, and 12 bases separated the two germline ends. Germline-derived CDR1 and CDR2 are DFQATT and SNEGSKA (reference sequence). This CDR3 has 15 residues. In DNA, the CDR3 is TGCAGTGCTAGTCGATACAGTCGCTCTGGAAACACCATATATTTT. Translating it yields CSASRYSRSGNTIYF.

This clone occurred a few times. This rearrangement joins TRBV5-1 to TRBJ2-7, with a weak D call TRBD1 (6 bases). Per germline, CDR1 SGHRS and CDR2 YFSETQ. Trimming shortened V by 6 bases and J by 6 bases, and 19 bases separated the two germline ends. The CDR3 sequence is 14 residues long. CDR3 loop: CASNSGTYPSEQYF. CDR3 in DNA: TGCGCCAGCAATTCCGGGACATACCCCTCCGAGCAGTACTTC.

V and J are TRBV28 and TRBJ2-3; TRBD2 matches 7 bases. Per germline, CDR1 MDHEN and CDR2 SYDVKM. V lost 4 bases and J lost 5; bases outside the gene matches: 9. The CDR3 totals 15 residues. The CDR3 DNA sequence: TGTGCCAGCAGTTCGGGGCGGGGGATAGGAGATACGCAGTATTTT. Translation: CASSSGRGIGDTQYF.

V and J are TRBV2 and TRBJ2-5, with 9 bases identical to TRBD2. The trim removed 3 bases at V and 3 bases at J, leaving 5 bases unmatched. This CDR3 spans 15 amino acids. CDR1 and CDR2 (germline): SNHLY, FYNNEI. The DNA of the CDR3 is TGTGCCAGCAGTGATTTGGCTAGCGGGGAAGAGACCCAGTACTTC. The encoded protein is CASSDLASGEETQYF.

The gene calls are TRBV29-1 and TRBJ2-7; TRBD1 matches 7 bases. With 7 bases clipped from V and 1 base from J, the junction kept 7 bases outside the gene matches. The germline gives CDR1 SQVTM, CDR2 ANQGSEA. The CDR3 is made up of 13 amino acids. CDR3 sequence: CSARTGSSYEQYF. In nucleotides, the CDR3 is TGCAGCGCCCGGACAGGATCGTCCTACGAGCAGTACTTC.

The chain couples TRBV11-3 to TRBJ2-3, with D possibly TRBD2 on 5 matching bases. Germline V CDR1 and CDR2: SGHNT, YENEEA. Trimming shortened V by 5 bases and J by 6 bases, and 6 bases separated the two germline ends. The CDR3 runs to 11 residues. The CDR3 bases are TGTGCCAGCAGCGGAGGCGATACGCAGTATTTT. Protein: CASSGGDTQYF.

A remark on this clone: At the DNA level, this CDR3 is encoded by other sequences in the same sample as well. The chain employs TRBV6-5 and TRBJ2-5; D gene ambiguous. There are 12 residues in the CDR3. V lost 0 bases and J 5 bases, leaving 4 bases between the germline ends. CDR1 is MNHEY, CDR2 SVGAGI, per germline. DNA of the CDR3: TGTGCCAGCAGTTACTCGCGGGAGACCCAGTACTTC. This encodes CASSYSRETQYF.

J is TRBJ2-7 and V is TRBV6-5; D not certain. Germline V CDR1 and CDR2: MNHEY, SVGAGI. V was clipped by 2 bases and J by 6 bases, with 11 bases between them. There are 13 residues in the CDR3. The CDR3 spells CASSYTTTAEQYF. The CDR3 nucleotides are TGTGCCAGCAGTTACACCACTACGGCCGAGCAGTACTTC.

CDR3 in DNA: TGTGCCAGCAGTGAAGCAGGGGCCGGGGGCTACACCTTC. It yields the protein CASSEAGAGGYTF. The genes are TRBV2 and TRBJ1-2, with D perhaps matching TRBD1 (5 bases). The CDR3 contains 13 residues. CDR1 SNHLY and CDR2 FYNNEI come from the germline V gene. V was pared by 0 bases and J by 8 bases, with 10 bases between.

J is TRBJ1-1 and V is TRBV18; 9 nucleotides match TRBD1. The V gene end was trimmed by 5 bases and the J gene end by 5 bases; junction bases not matched to a gene: 6. Germline V gene data show CDR1 as KGHSH and CDR2 as LQKENI. This CDR3 contains 14 residues. CDR3 in amino acids: CASSSTGGETEAFF. The CDR3 DNA is TGTGCCAGCTCATCGACAGGGGGGGAGACTGAAGCTTTCTTT.

The rearrangement links TRBV7-9 to TRBJ2-5, with TRBD2 identical over 12 bases. Germline loops: CDR1 SEHNR, CDR2 FQNEAQ (reference sequence). There are 16 residues in the CDR3. V shed 0 bases, J shed 5 bases, and the junction held 4 bases outside the gene matches. This chain's CDR3 is CASSLAGLAGSETQYF. The CDR3 DNA sequence: TGTGCCAGCAGCTTAGCCGGACTAGCGGGGTCGGAGACCCAGTACTTC.

The chain recombines TRBV2 with TRBJ1-6; 7 positions match TRBD1. The CDR3 is 16 amino acids. V shed 6 bases and J 2 bases; nucleotides not matched to a gene: 7. The V gene's germline CDR1 is SNHLY and CDR2 FYNNEI. The CDR3 DNA reads as TGTGCCAGCAGCCTAGGGGGCCTGGCCTATAATTCACCCCTCCACTTT. It yields the protein CASSLGGLAYNSPLHF.